Below, 30 T cell receptor beta chains from the same sample are listed, as sequenced in a study of T cells in tumors after PD-1 blockade (dated by TCRdb to between 2018 and 2020). Receptor amplification or capture employed the immunoSEQ multiplex PCR assay. Entries here come from immuneACCESS through TCRdb and include only in-frame sequences with V and J called. Some clones fail to appear in such tables; in the studies checked, an unresolved V gene covers under half of the shortfall, and the cause of the remainder is unknown. This sample gives under 6,500 clones in total; approximately 78% of them show up just once. Around 52% of the sample lies in the top ten. The sequenced sample was PBMCs, obtained after anti-PD-1 therapy. These TCRs come from a human donor with advanced basal cell or squamous cell carcinoma (not recorded which).

In the case of this clone: The junction shows a germline mismatch at one end, possibly a read error. The rearrangement joins TRBV6-5 to TRBJ2-5; TRBD1 matches at 9 bases. This CDR3 is built from 14 residues. CDR1 is MNHEY and CDR2 is SVGAGI in the germline V gene. CDR3 DNA: TGTGCCAGCAGTGACTCCGGGACAGGGTGGCGTCAGTACTTC. Encoded protein: CASSDSGTGWRQYF.

The genes are TRBV28 and TRBJ2-3, with 11 bases lining up with TRBD2. The germline gives CDR1 MDHEN, CDR2 SYDVKM. V lost 6 bases to trimming and J lost 3 bases; unmatched junction nucleotides: 8. The CDR3 consists of 16 residues. The CDR3 sequence: CASSVISGGATDTQYF. The CDR3 DNA is TGTGCCAGCAGCGTAATTAGCGGGGGGGCAACAGATACGCAGTATTTT.

In this sample, this clone turned up once. The chain carries TRBV7-9 and TRBJ1-4, with 10 nucleotides matching TRBD1. Per germline, CDR1 SEHNR and CDR2 FQNEAQ (reference sequence). Trimming took 5 bases from V and 6 from J; bases not matched to a gene: 3. The CDR3 extends over 14 amino acids. The CDR3 nucleotides read TGTGCCAGCAGCGAGGACAGGGGGTATGAAAAACTGTTTTTT. This gives the protein CASSEDRGYEKLFF. Full variable domain (outside the CDR3, taken from reference TRBV7-9 and TRBJ1-4): DTGVSQNPRHKITKRGQNVTFRCDPISEHNRLYWYRQTLGQGPEFLTYFQNEAQLEKSRLLSDRFSAERPKGSFSTLEIQRTEQGDSAMYLCASSEDRGYEKLFFGSGTQLSVL.

This clone was counted only a few times. An end of the junction does not agree with germline; a read error may underlie this. The chain uses TRBV5-8 and TRBJ1-5; TRBD1 aligns across 7 bases. Germline CDR1 SGHTS, CDR2 YDEGEE. This CDR3 has 15 amino acids. This CDR3 is CASTRQGISYQPQHF. DNA for the CDR3: TGTGCCAGCACCCGACAGGGAATTAGCTATCAGCCCCAGCATTTT.

This clone was seen only once. This chain joins TRBV5-1 and TRBJ2-5; tentatively, D is TRBD1 (5 bases). CDR1 is SGHRS and CDR2 is YFSETQ in the germline V gene. The CDR3 contains 16 residues. V lost 4 bases to trimming and J lost 5 bases, with 21 bases between them. Here the CDR3 reads CASSPTPWGASETQYF. As DNA, the CDR3 is TGCGCCAGCAGCCCCACCCCGTGGGGCGCCTCGGAGACCCAGTACTTC.

The rearrangement links TRBV5-1 to TRBJ1-2; 9 positions match TRBD1. Germline CDR1 reads SGHRS; CDR2 reads YFSETQ. Germline trimming cut 0 bases from V and 6 bases from J; bases unmatched to any gene: 6. CDR3 size: 15 residues. The CDR3 region is CASSLGGTGNNGYTF. The DNA of the CDR3 is TGCGCCAGCAGCTTGGGGGGGACAGGGAATAATGGCTACACCTTC.

The chain couples TRBV19 to TRBJ2-3, with TRBD1 matching over 7 bases. The CDR3 has 16 amino acids. In germline, CDR1 is LNHDA, CDR2 SQIVND (reference sequence). J gave up 2 bases and V 6 bases, and 11 bases lay outside the gene matches. This CDR3 is CASRGTARGNTDTQYF. The CDR3 nucleotides read TGTGCCAGTAGAGGGACAGCCCGAGGAAACACAGATACGCAGTATTTT.

The chain employs TRBV6-6 and TRBJ1-2; no firm D call. CDR3 size: 14 residues. V lost 5 bases, J lost 2 bases, and 12 bases lay in between. Germline V CDR1 and CDR2: MNHNY, SVGAGI (reference sequence). CDR3 protein: CASSQHGVNYGYTF. The CDR3 coding sequence is TGTGCCAGCAGTCAACATGGTGTGAACTATGGCTACACCTTC.

The V and J genes are TRBV5-6 and TRBJ1-6; 8 bases align to TRBD1. The germline V gene has CDR1 SGHDT and CDR2 YYEEEE. This CDR3 spans 17 amino acids. V shed 0 bases, J shed 0 bases, and the junction held 2 bases outside the gene matches. The CDR3 loop is CASSLGDRSSYNSPLHF. For the CDR3, the DNA is TGTGCCAGCAGCTTGGGGGACAGGAGCTCCTATAATTCACCCCTCCACTTT.

V is TRBV2 and J is TRBJ2-3; 7 bases are a match to TRBD2. The CDR3 covers 15 residues. Losses at the gene ends were 1 base for V and 3 bases for J; bases not matched to a gene: 4. Germline loops: CDR1 SNHLY, CDR2 FYNNEI. CDR3 residues: CASSEERGVTDTQYF. CDR3 sequence (DNA): TGTGCCAGCAGTGAAGAGCGGGGTGTTACAGATACGCAGTATTTT.

The CDR3 DNA reads as TGTGCCAGCACCCCTGGGAATTTTAATGAAAAACTGTTTTTT. It specifies CASTPGNFNEKLFF. J is TRBJ1-4 and V is TRBV7-2; no reliable D call. With 7 bases removed from V and 4 bases from J, the gap between germline ends came to 13 bases. The CDR3 contains 14 residues. Germline values: CDR1 SGHTA, CDR2 FQGNSA.

The V and J genes are TRBV29-1 and TRBJ2-5; D remains unclear. V was pared by 4 bases and J by 4 bases, with 19 bases between. The CDR3 sequence is 15 residues long. CDR1 is SQVTM and CDR2 is ANQGSEA in the germline V gene. Here the CDR3 reads CSVGSAVFKGETQYF. DNA of the CDR3: TGCAGCGTTGGGTCCGCGGTCTTCAAGGGAGAGACCCAGTACTTC.

This clone has only one observation. The rearrangement uses TRBV19 and TRBJ2-3; TRBD1 matches at 8 bases. Germline trimming cut 1 base from V and 4 bases from J; bases unmatched to any gene: 4. Germline CDR1 is LNHDA and CDR2 is SQIVND (reference sequence). CDR3 length: 15 residues. The CDR3 protein is CASSIGGTGADTQYF. CDR3 in DNA: TGTGCCAGTAGTATAGGGGGGACAGGTGCAGATACGCAGTATTTT.

This clone was recorded a few times. Within the sample, other DNA sequences also encode this same CDR3. CDR3 protein: CSASGGGGPTDTQYF. The CDR3 bases are TGCAGTGCTAGTGGGGGCGGGGGGCCCACAGATACGCAGTATTTT. This rearrangement joins TRBV20-1 to TRBJ2-3, with 8 bases identical to TRBD2. The trim removed 3 bases at V and 2 bases at J, leaving 7 bases unmatched. Germline assignment: CDR1 DFQATT and CDR2 SNEGSKA (reference sequence). The CDR3 extends over 15 amino acids.

This clone was observed a single time. This rearrangement joins TRBV7-2 to TRBJ2-2, with TRBD2 matching 15 bases. CDR1 and CDR2 from the germline V gene are SGHTA and FQGNSA. Trimming removed 6 bases from V and 4 bases from J; junction bases left unmatched: 6. This CDR3 has 17 amino acids. CDR3 sequence (DNA): TGTGCCAGCAGGTGGACTAGCGGGGGGGCCGGCACCGGGGAGCTGTTTTTT. Amino acids: CASRWTSGGAGTGELFF.

The V gene is TRBV19, the J gene TRBJ2-5; 15 bases line up with TRBD2. The V gene's germline CDR1 is LNHDA and CDR2 SQIVND (reference sequence). CDR3 length: 21 amino acids. The V and J ends lost 0 bases and 0 bases, in that order; junction bases with no gene match: 11. The CDR3 sequence is CASSIEDSGGLAGGNQETQYF. The CDR3, as DNA: TGTGCCAGTAGTATAGAGGACTCGGGAGGACTAGCGGGGGGGAACCAAGAGACCCAGTACTTC.

Sample share makes this clone medium-sized (0.01 to 0.1%). V gene TRBV24-1 combines with J gene TRBJ1-4, with D uncertain. The CDR3 runs to 12 residues. Germline values: CDR1 KGHDR, CDR2 SFDVKD. V lost 5 bases and J lost 8, with 8 bases in between. CDR3 nucleotide sequence: TGTGCCACCAGTGGGGTATTGGAAAAACTGTTTTTT. Its translation: CATSGVLEKLFF.

The rearrangement uses TRBV29-1 and TRBJ2-2, with D possibly matching TRBD1 (6 bases). With 7 bases removed from V and 4 bases from J, the gap between germline ends came to 13 bases. The CDR3 has 13 residues. The germline gives CDR1 SQVTM, CDR2 ANQGSEA. CDR3 region: CSGGTPSTGELFF. The CDR3, as DNA: TGCAGCGGGGGGACACCGTCCACCGGGGAGCTGTTTTTT.

J is TRBJ1-5 and V is TRBV6-2 or TRBV6-3; 8 bases match TRBD1. The CDR3 totals 19 residues. V lost 2 bases to trimming and J lost 1 base; unmatched junction nucleotides: 13. CDR1 and CDR2 (germline): MNHEY, SVGEGT. For the CDR3, the DNA is TGTGCCAGCAGTTACCCGGGCTCCTCAGGGGGCTGGAGCAATCAGCCCCAGCATTTT. This translates into CASSYPGSSGGWSNQPQHF.

The chain uses TRBV2 and TRBJ2-7; D possibly matches TRBD1 or TRBD2 (6 bases each). The CDR3 is 13 amino acids. Trimming left V 8 bases short and J 7 bases short, with 18 bases between. The germline gives CDR1 SNHLY, CDR2 FYNNEI. CDR3 nucleotide sequence: TGTGCCAGCGGGCGACTAGAAGGGGGGGAGCAGTACTTC. Translating gives CASGRLEGGEQYF.

The chain employs TRBV7-9 and TRBJ2-5, with D unclear. The germline CDR1 and CDR2 sequences are SEHNR and FQNEAQ (reference sequence). The CDR3 runs to 13 residues. Trimming stripped 5 bases from V and 2 bases from J, with 9 bases between. CDR3 coding DNA: TGTGCCAGCAGCCTCGACACTCAAGAGACCCAGTACTTC. The encoded protein is CASSLDTQETQYF.

The chain recombines TRBV5-1 with TRBJ2-7, with D perhaps given as TRBD1 or TRBD2 (5 bases each). Deletions cut 4 bases from V and 2 bases from J, with 7 bases between. The V gene's germline CDR1 is SGHRS and CDR2 YFSETQ. The CDR3 sequence is 12 residues long. The CDR3 nucleotides are TGCGCCAGCAGCACGGGGCCCTACGAGCAGTACTTC. Translating gives CASSTGPYEQYF.

The CDR3 reads CASSLAAGLNTEAFF. The DNA for the CDR3 is TGCGCCAGCAGCTTGGCCGCAGGCTTGAACACTGAAGCTTTCTTT. The gene calls are TRBV5-1 and TRBJ1-1; D not certain. Trimming removed 0 bases from V and 0 bases from J, with 9 bases in between. Looked up from germline, CDR1 is SGHRS and CDR2 is YFSETQ. The CDR3 covers 15 residues.

In its sample, this clone was seen a few times. This chain uses TRBV6-5 with TRBJ1-4; 7 bases map to TRBD1. The V gene's germline CDR1 is MNHEY and CDR2 SVGAGI. The CDR3 is 15 amino acids. J gave up 11 bases and V 5 bases, and 14 bases lay outside the gene matches. CDR3 residues: CASSKYRQGSSKLFF. CDR3 DNA sequence: TGTGCCAGCAGTAAATACCGACAGGGTTCGAGTAAACTGTTTTTT.

The chain uses TRBV19 and TRBJ1-5; tentatively, D is TRBD1 (6 bases). V shed 6 bases and J shed 3 bases, with 12 bases lying between them. The CDR3 spans 14 residues. The germline CDR1 and CDR2 sequences are LNHDA and SQIVND (reference sequence). This chain's CDR3 is CASSRTEINQPQHF. In DNA, the CDR3 is TGTGCCAGTAGCCGGACAGAGATCAATCAGCCCCAGCATTTT.

The V gene is TRBV7-2, the J gene TRBJ2-3, with TRBD2 matching over 7 bases. V lost 1 base and J lost 6; bases outside the gene matches: 4. Germline values: CDR1 SGHTA, CDR2 FQGNSA. This CDR3 spans 14 amino acids. This CDR3 reads CASSLEAGYDTQYF. In nucleotides, the CDR3 is TGTGCCAGCAGCTTAGAAGCGGGGTACGATACGCAGTATTTT.

CDR3 DNA: TGTGCCAGCAGCTTGGGCCAGAACACTGAAGCTTTCTTT. Translated, it gives CASSLGQNTEAFF. V usage is TRBV7-9 and J usage is TRBJ1-1; D not resolved. The CDR3 has 13 amino acids. From germline, CDR1 is SEHNR and CDR2 FQNEAQ (reference sequence). The germline V and J ends were trimmed by 3 bases and 1 base, with 6 bases remaining between them.

The chain is built from TRBV24-1 and TRBJ2-3, with 7 bases fitting TRBD1. J was trimmed by 1 base and V by 6 bases; bases with no gene match: 9. Germline V gene sequence: CDR1 KGHDR, CDR2 SFDVKD. This CDR3 has 16 amino acids. The CDR3 coding sequence is TGTGCCACCAGTCCCGGGACAGTCTATGGCACAGATACGCAGTATTTT. This gives the protein CATSPGTVYGTDTQYF.

This rearrangement joins TRBV5-6 to TRBJ2-7; D uncertain. Trimming cost V 2 bases and J 3 bases, with 12 bases left between them. CDR1 and CDR2 from the germline V gene are SGHDT and YYEEEE. The CDR3 consists of 14 residues. CDR3: CASSLNSLHYEQYF. CDR3 DNA sequence: TGTGCCAGCAGCTTAAACAGCCTCCACTACGAGCAGTACTTC. The full variable domain, with the rest looked up from reference TRBV5-6 and TRBJ2-7, is DAGVTQSPTHLIKTRGQQVTLRCSPKSGHDTVSWYQQALGQGPQFIFQYYEEEERQRGNFPDRFSGHQFPNYSSELNVNALLLGDSALYLCASSLNSLHYEQYFGPGTRLTVT.

CDR3 nucleotide sequence: TGCGCCAGCAGCCAAGCCGGGACAGGGCGCACCGGGGAGCTGTTTTTT. Its protein is CASSQAGTGRTGELFF. The chain couples TRBV4-3 to TRBJ2-2; TRBD1 matches at 9 bases. Germline V gene data show CDR1 as LGHNA and CDR2 as YSLEER. The CDR3 has 16 amino acids. Trimming at V came to 1 base and at J to 4 bases, leaving 4 bases not matched to a gene.